The 11 T cell receptor beta chains below all came from one sample that was sequenced in a study of chemoradiotherapy in HPV16-positive cancers. Only in-frame clones appear in the TCRdb table, and some are missing; sequencing was by immunoSEQ multiplex PCR. The data show just under 5,000 clones, roughly 95% seen once. The source material was tumor tissue, sampled from a patient who underwent chemoradiotherapy. Source of these receptors: a human donor with HPV-associated anogenital cancer.

The chain couples TRBV5-1 to TRBJ2-1; D is possibly TRBD2 (6 bases). The CDR3 runs 14 residues. The V gene's germline CDR1 is SGHRS and CDR2 YFSETQ. Trimming shortened V by 0 bases and J by 8 bases, and 12 bases separated the two germline ends. The CDR3 reads CASSLAWGGDEQFF. DNA of the CDR3: TGCGCCAGCAGCTTGGCGTGGGGCGGGGATGAGCAGTTCTTC.

This rearrangement joins TRBV6-6 to TRBJ2-7; possible D gene TRBD2, 6 bases. V was pared by 0 bases and J by 7 bases, with 7 bases between. Per the germline V gene, CDR1 is MNHNY and CDR2 is SVGAGI (reference sequence). This CDR3 has 12 amino acids. Written as DNA, the CDR3 is TGTGCCAGCAGTTACTCGGCGGGGGAGCAGTACTTC. It encodes CASSYSAGEQYF.

V usage is TRBV15 and J usage is TRBJ1-5, with a tentative D call TRBD1 (5 bases). The CDR3 sequence is 15 residues long. Trimming shortened V by 5 bases and J by 4 bases, and 15 bases separated the two germline ends. Germline V CDR1 and CDR2: LNHNV, YYDKDF (reference sequence). CDR3 sequence reads: CATSPMGDLNQPQHF. For the CDR3, the DNA is TGTGCCACCAGCCCCATGGGGGACCTTAATCAGCCCCAGCATTTT.

The chain carries TRBV11-2 and TRBJ1-2; 7 bases align to TRBD1. Trimming at V came to 5 bases and at J to 5 bases, leaving 8 bases not matched to a gene. CDR1 and CDR2 from the germline V gene are SGHAT and FQNNGV. CDR3 length equals 14 residues. CDR3 sequence reads: CASSGPPQGYGYTF. CDR3 nucleotide sequence: TGTGCCAGCAGCGGACCACCACAGGGGTATGGCTACACCTTC.

The chain combines TRBV29-1 with TRBJ1-1, with D unresolved. The CDR3 spans 11 residues. The V gene lost 4 bases and the J gene lost 10 bases, with 13 bases spanning the gap. From germline, CDR1 is SQVTM and CDR2 ANQGSEA. In nucleotides, the CDR3 is TGCAGCGTTGTGGTCGGCGTAAGAGCTTTCTTT. Its translation is CSVVVGVRAFF. The complete variable domain, with remaining parts taken from reference TRBV29-1 and TRBJ1-1, reads SAVISQKPSRDICQRGTSLTIQCQVDSQVTMMFWYRQQPGQSLTLIATANQGSEATYESGFVIDKFPISRPNLTFSTLTVSNMSPEDSSIYLCSVVVGVRAFFGQGTRLTVV.

The chain uses TRBV9 and TRBJ1-2; TRBD1 matches at 7 bases. After removal of 5 bases from V and 4 bases from J, the junction contained 8 bases not matched to a gene. CDR3 length: 14 residues. The germline V gene has CDR1 SGDLS and CDR2 YYNGEE. The CDR3 nucleotides are TGTGCCAGCAGTGACTACAGGGGTCCCTATGGCTACACCTTC. It specifies CASSDYRGPYGYTF.

V gene TRBV7-2 combines with J gene TRBJ2-5; the D gene is possibly TRBD1 (5 bases). From germline, CDR1 is SGHTA and CDR2 FQGNSA. The CDR3 consists of 13 residues. Trimming took off 1 base at V and 2 bases at J, with 5 bases between the two ends. The CDR3: CASSLGQQETQYF. CDR3 DNA: TGTGCCAGCAGCTTAGGACAGCAAGAGACCCAGTACTTC. The full variable domain, its missing parts supplied by reference TRBV7-2 and TRBJ2-5, is GAGVSQSPSNKVTEKGKDVELRCDPISGHTALYWYRQSLGQGLEFLIYFQGNSAPDKSGLPSDRFSAERTGGSVSTLTIQRTQQEDSAVYLCASSLGQQETQYFGPGTRLLVL.

CDR3: CASSHLENTEAFF. The CDR3 DNA sequence: TGTGCCAGCAGTCATTTGGAGAACACTGAAGCTTTCTTT. V and J are TRBV2 and TRBJ1-1; D gene unclear. The germline CDR1 and CDR2 sequences are SNHLY and FYNNEI. The CDR3 runs to 13 residues. With 5 bases removed from V and 1 base from J, the gap between germline ends came to 8 bases.

The sample holds a few counts of this clone. The chain couples TRBV18 to TRBJ2-2, with 10 positions matching TRBD2. The ends lost 4 bases at V and 5 bases at J; junction bases unmatched: 4. The CDR3 spans 15 residues. Germline values: CDR1 KGHSH, CDR2 LQKENI. The chain's CDR3 is CASSLAGGKTGELFF. Here the CDR3 DNA reads TGTGCCAGCTCACTAGCGGGAGGAAAAACCGGGGAGCTGTTTTTT.

The genes are TRBV5-1 and TRBJ2-1; D may be TRBD1 (6 bases). V gave up 4 bases and J gave up 6 bases, with 11 bases separating them. From germline, CDR1 is SGHRS and CDR2 YFSETQ. The CDR3 is made up of 13 amino acids. The CDR3 DNA follows: TGCGCCAGCAGCCGGACAGATGTCAATGAGCAGTTCTTC. Translated: CASSRTDVNEQFF.

The V call is TRBV19, the J call TRBJ2-5; the match to TRBD2 covers 7 bases. CDR3 length: 15 residues. The germline V gene encodes CDR1 LNHDA and CDR2 SQIVND (reference sequence). V shed 4 bases and J 9 bases; nucleotides not matched to a gene: 14. The CDR3 bases are TGTGCCAGTAGTAAGGTGGCTAGCGGCGCACGGTCCCAGTACTTC. Protein product: CASSKVASGARSQYF. The full variable domain, in which reference TRBV19 and TRBJ2-5 provide the parts outside the CDR3, is DGGITQSPKYLFRKEGQNVTLSCEQNLNHDAMYWYRQDPGQGLRLIYYSQIVNDFQKGDIAEGYSVSREKKESFPLTVTSAQKNPTAFYLCASSKVASGARSQYFGPGTRLLVL.